The source of this TCR beta chain is a study of blood T cell repertoires in COVID-19. Whole-study context: Sources were T cells, B-cell-depleted T cells, or PBMCs; the material itself was cDNA or gDNA.

In the source study's methods: It was from reference gene primer amplification that nucleated cell counts were estimated. Assay: immunoSEQ multiplex PCR; the TCRdb copy retains only in-frame clones and omits some. From that table come the V and J calls and clone size; the DNA was used to work out D and trimming. The repertoire includes 390,000 or so clones, 90% of them detected once, and 6.5% sits in the top ten. Germline values: CDR1 SNHLY, CDR2 FYNNEI. Trimming shortened V by 4 bases and J by 2 bases, and 11 bases separated the two germline ends. This CDR3 comprises 14 residues. This sequence originates from a young man with active or convalescent COVID-19. The chain joins TRBV2 to TRBJ1-1, with D possibly matching TRBD1 (5 bases). Sequenced: peripheral blood. The chain's CDR3 is CASSAGRANTEAFF. Written as DNA, the CDR3 is TGTGCCAGCAGTGCGGGCAGGGCAAACACTGAAGCTTTCTTT.